This T cell receptor (beta chain) was captured in a study of blood T cell repertoires in COVID-19. About the research overall: Spain, Italy and the United States supplied samples that represented acute and convalescent COVID-19.

Some clones are missing from TCRdb's copy, which holds only in-frame ones; the method was immunoSEQ multiplex PCR. The sample has more than 85,000 clones, roughly 86% seen once. The V end was cut by 2 bases, the J end by 4 bases, with 14 bases between. CDR3 length: 15 residues. Germline CDR1 reads MNHEY; CDR2 reads SMNVEV (reference sequence). The source material was peripheral blood. This TCR was sampled from a woman aged 60-70 years with acute or convalescent COVID-19. V gene TRBV27 combines with J gene TRBJ1-1, with D unresolved. The CDR3 nucleotides read TGTGCCAGCAGTTTACAAGGCGGGTGGGGCACTGAAGCTTTCTTT. Protein sequence: CASSLQGGWGTEAFF.